This paragraph covers one TCR beta chain sequence. As yet, its antigen is unknown. The study made its TRB cDNA libraries by 5' RACE, adding UMI labels. No DNA is given; TCRdb re-called the 5' RACE reads and lists each CDR3 protein once. Its listing shows over 70,000 distinct CDR3 sequences. This sample was included in a study of CXCR3-negative and CXCR3-positive naive CD8 T cells. Study-wide points: Comparably high diversity was seen in both naive subsets, and much lower diversity in memory CD8+ cells. The naive subsets expressed comparable surface CD5, and the authors inferred TCR strength from TRB CDR3 properties. Partial loss of CXCR3 expression followed cryopreservation; most assays used fresh PBMCs.

The CDR3 covers 14 residues. Germline V gene sequence: CDR1 SQVTM, CDR2 ANQGSEA. The sequence derives from a human donor in good health. Some clones in this sample may be carry-over from other donors' samples. The sequenced sample was naive CXCR3- CD8+ T cells from blood. Subset in this sample: CD45RO-CCR7+CD27+CD95- naive CD8+ T cells lacking CXCR3 (TNR3-). J is TRBJ1-5 and V is TRBV29-1. The CDR3 sequence: CSVEILGSNQPQHF.